These 29 T cell receptor beta chains came from one sample sequenced in a study of blood T cell repertoires in COVID-19. Assay: immunoSEQ multiplex PCR; the TCRdb copy retains only in-frame clones and omits some. The sample contains around 330,000 clones, 88% of which appear only once. Source material: peripheral blood. The receptors derive from a woman in her 30s with COVID-19, enrolled during active disease.

The chain carries TRBV7-9 and TRBJ2-1, with D unclear. Germline V CDR1 and CDR2: SEHNR, FQNEAQ (reference sequence). The CDR3 spans 11 residues. The V end lost 6 bases, the J end lost 6 bases, and 6 bases lay between the germline ends. This CDR3 is CASSYSNEQFF. CDR3 DNA: TGTGCCAGCAGTTATTCCAATGAGCAGTTCTTC.

This sequence joins TRBV7-9 and TRBJ1-2; 8 nucleotides match TRBD1. With 1 base clipped from V and 7 bases from J, the junction kept 14 bases outside the gene matches. This CDR3 contains 17 residues. Per germline, CDR1 SEHNR and CDR2 FQNEAQ (reference sequence). CDR3 protein: CASSLVGTGEPDRGYTF. CDR3 bases: TGTGCCAGCAGCTTAGTTGGGACAGGAGAGCCCGATCGTGGCTACACCTTC. Full variable domain (rest looked up from reference TRBV7-9 and TRBJ1-2): DTGVSQNPRHKITKRGQNVTFRCDPISEHNRLYWYRQTLGQGPEFLTYFQNEAQLEKSRLLSDRFSAERPKGSFSTLEIQRTEQGDSAMYLCASSLVGTGEPDRGYTFGSGTRLTVV.

This clone was observed a handful of times. V is TRBV2 and J is TRBJ2-5, with D perhaps TRBD2 (6 bases). Deletions cut 1 base from V and 1 base from J, with 19 bases between. CDR1 and CDR2 from the germline V gene are SNHLY and FYNNEI. The CDR3 has 18 amino acids. The CDR3: CASSEELRLASSQETQYF. CDR3 in DNA: TGTGCCAGCAGTGAAGAACTACGGCTAGCGAGTTCCCAAGAGACCCAGTACTTC. Supplemented by reference TRBV2 and TRBJ2-5, the full variable domain reads EPEVTQTPSHQVTQMGQEVILRCVPISNHLYFYWYRQILGQKVEFLVSFYNNEISEKSEIFDDQFSVERPDGSNFTLKIRSTKLEDSAMYFCASSEELRLASSQETQYFGPGTRLLVL.

The chain carries TRBV5-6 and TRBJ2-1; D gene ambiguous. CDR3 size: 13 residues. Germline V CDR1 and CDR2: SGHDT, YYEEEE. Trimming took off 2 bases at V and 1 base at J, with 4 bases between the two ends. CDR3 nucleotides: TGTGCCAGCAGCTTTAAATCCTACAATGAGCAGTTCTTC. Translated: CASSFKSYNEQFF. The entire variable domain, with the rest obtained from reference TRBV5-6 and TRBJ2-1, is as follows: DAGVTQSPTHLIKTRGQQVTLRCSPKSGHDTVSWYQQALGQGPQFIFQYYEEEERQRGNFPDRFSGHQFPNYSSELNVNALLLGDSALYLCASSFKSYNEQFFGPGTRLTVL.

This chain connects TRBV6-6 to TRBJ2-6, with 7 bases that match TRBD1. The CDR3 extends over 14 amino acids. With V trimmed by 6 bases and J by 4 bases, 3 bases remained unmatched. Germline CDR1 and CDR2: MNHNY and SVGAGI (reference sequence). This CDR3 is CASSTGVGANVLTF. CDR3 nucleotide sequence: TGTGCCAGCAGCACAGGGGTCGGGGCCAACGTCCTGACTTTC.

The chain employs TRBV19 and TRBJ2-3; 7 bases are shared with TRBD2. The CDR3 spans 13 residues. Germline V gene data show CDR1 as LNHDA and CDR2 as SQIVND (reference sequence). The trim removed 5 bases at V and 4 bases at J, leaving 3 bases unmatched. The CDR3 bases are TGTGCCAGTAGTGGAACTAGCGCAGATACGCAGTATTTT. This gives the protein CASSGTSADTQYF.

The chain is built from TRBV7-2 and TRBJ1-2; 9 bases agree with TRBD1. Germline CDR1 is SGHTA and CDR2 is FQGNSA. The CDR3 length is 16 residues. J was trimmed by 4 bases and V by 0 bases; bases with no gene match: 6. CDR3 in amino acids: CASSLAPTGGVYGYTF. CDR3 in DNA: TGTGCCAGCAGCTTAGCCCCTACAGGGGGCGTCTATGGCTACACCTTC.

This rearrangement joins TRBV9 to TRBJ1-1, with 10 bases fitting TRBD1. The CDR3 sequence is 15 residues long. Trimming at V came to 5 bases and at J to 3 bases, leaving 7 bases not matched to a gene. Germline V CDR1 and CDR2: SGDLS, YYNGEE. The CDR3 coding sequence is TGTGCCAGCAGTCTAGGTGGGACAGGGGACACTGAAGCTTTCTTT. This sequence encodes CASSLGGTGDTEAFF. The full variable domain, completed using reference TRBV9 and TRBJ1-1, is DSGVTQTPKHLITATGQRVTLRCSPRSGDLSVYWYQQSLDQGLQFLIQYYNGEERAKGNILERFSAQQFPDLHSELNLSSLELGDSALYFCASSLGGTGDTEAFFGQGTRLTVV.

The chain recombines TRBV28 with TRBJ1-5; no firm D call. Germline-derived CDR1 and CDR2 are MDHEN and SYDVKM. The V gene lost 6 bases and the J gene lost 0 bases, with 9 bases spanning the gap. This CDR3 region has 14 residues. As DNA, the CDR3 is TGTGCCAGCAGAACAGTCAATAGCAATCAGCCCCAGCATTTT. Translation: CASRTVNSNQPQHF.

The V call is TRBV6-6, the J call TRBJ1-1, with TRBD1 identical over 11 bases. V lost 6 bases to trimming and J lost 0 bases; unmatched junction nucleotides: 3. Per germline, CDR1 MNHNY and CDR2 SVGAGI (reference sequence). This CDR3 contains 15 residues. The chain's CDR3 is CASRGTGGMNTEAFF. For the CDR3, the DNA is TGTGCCAGCAGGGGGACAGGGGGTATGAACACTGAAGCTTTCTTT.

The J gene is TRBJ2-3, the V gene TRBV6-2 or TRBV6-3, with D possibly being TRBD2 (5 bases). The CDR3 runs to 15 residues. Germline loops: CDR1 MNHEY, CDR2 SVGEGT. The V end lost 5 bases, the J end lost 4 bases, and 16 bases lay between the germline ends. The CDR3 sequence is CASSTRAEAADTQYF. CDR3 in DNA: TGTGCCAGCAGTACTCGAGCGGAGGCAGCAGATACGCAGTATTTT.

V is TRBV11-2 and J is TRBJ1-1; tentatively, D is TRBD1 (6 bases). With 4 bases removed from V and 7 bases from J, the gap between germline ends came to 16 bases. The CDR3 runs to 14 residues. Germline V gene lookup returns CDR1 SGHAT and CDR2 FQNNGV. CDR3 nucleotides: TGTGCCAGCAGCTCAGACATTCAGGGGCTTGAAGCTTTCTTT. Residues: CASSSDIQGLEAFF.

The rearrangement uses TRBV21-1 and TRBJ2-7; the table assigns TRBD1, which was not confirmed against the DNA. TRBV21-1 is listed as a pseudogene. This CDR3 has 14 residues. CDR3 bases: TGTGCCAGCAGTTTGGACAGGAGTACCTACGAGCAGTACGTC. Translating it yields CASSLDRSTYEQYV.

The chain links TRBV19 to TRBJ2-7; 9 bases fit TRBD2. CDR1 and CDR2 (germline): LNHDA, SQIVND (reference sequence). V was clipped by 3 bases and J by 4 bases; unmatched bases: 4. The CDR3 extends over 14 amino acids. The DNA for the CDR3 is TGTGCCAGTAGTATCGCTAGCGGGGCGTACGAGCAGTACTTC. It codes for CASSIASGAYEQYF. Full variable domain (rest looked up from reference TRBV19 and TRBJ2-7): DGGITQSPKYLFRKEGQNVTLSCEQNLNHDAMYWYRQDPGQGLRLIYYSQIVNDFQKGDIAEGYSVSREKKESFPLTVTSAQKNPTAFYLCASSIASGAYEQYFGPGTRLTVT.

The chain is built from TRBV7-2 and TRBJ1-2, with a weak D call TRBD1 (5 bases). Germline V gives CDR1 SGHTA, CDR2 FQGNSA. The CDR3 runs 14 residues. Trimming took off 1 base at V and 5 bases at J, with 11 bases between the two ends. In DNA form, the CDR3 reads TGTGCCAGCAGCTTAGTCCGGGGGGGGTATGGCTACACCTTC. This translates into CASSLVRGGYGYTF.

This clone was observed a handful of times. Other nucleotide sequences in the sample specify the same CDR3. The chain joins TRBV29-1 to TRBJ2-2, with TRBD2 identical over 7 bases. CDR3 size: 14 residues. Germline CDR1 reads SQVTM; CDR2 reads ANQGSEA. J gave up 5 bases and V 6 bases, and 9 bases lay outside the gene matches. The CDR3 DNA is TGCAGCGTATCCCCTGGGCGGGGGACCGGGGAGCTGTTTTTT. Its translation is CSVSPGRGTGELFF.

This sequence joins TRBV3-1 (or the pseudogene TRBV3-2) and TRBJ1-4; D is possibly TRBD1 (5 bases). The germline V gene encodes CDR1 LGHDT and CDR2 YNNKEL (reference sequence). The CDR3 extends over 13 amino acids. V shed 7 bases and J shed 6 bases, with 12 bases lying between them. CDR3 nucleotide sequence: TGTGCCAGCAAGAGTACAGGAGATGAAAAACTGTTTTTT. Its translation is CASKSTGDEKLFF.

This rearrangement joins TRBV7-8 to TRBJ2-1; TRBD1 might be the D (6 bases). Germline V gene lookup returns CDR1 SGHVS and CDR2 FQNEAQ. V was pared by 5 bases and J by 6 bases, with 20 bases between. The CDR3 extends over 16 amino acids. The CDR3 spells CASSEQRQVRRNEQFF. For the CDR3, the DNA is TGTGCCAGCAGCGAACAAAGACAGGTAAGGCGCAATGAGCAGTTCTTC.

V is TRBV5-1 and J is TRBJ2-7; tentative D call: TRBD2 (5 bases). Germline V gene sequence: CDR1 SGHRS, CDR2 YFSETQ. Trimming left V 0 bases short and J 4 bases short, with 11 bases between. The CDR3 runs to 14 residues. The CDR3 DNA reads as TGCGCCAGCAGCTTGGGTGCGGGTGGTTACGAGCAGTACTTC. This encodes CASSLGAGGYEQYF.

This clone was observed a single time. V is TRBV5-4 and J is TRBJ2-2; weak D call: TRBD1 (5 bases). Germline V gives CDR1 SGHNT, CDR2 YYREEE (reference sequence). This CDR3 has 15 residues. Trimming took 4 bases from V and 1 from J, leaving 11 bases between them. As DNA, the CDR3 is TGTGCCAGCAGCGACGGTACAGGGAACACCGGGGAGCTGTTTTTT. Protein sequence: CASSDGTGNTGELFF.

The gene calls are TRBV13 and TRBJ1-4; tentative D call: TRBD1 (6 bases). Germline-derived CDR1 and CDR2 are PRHDT and FYEKMQ (reference sequence). The CDR3 is 12 residues long. V was trimmed by 5 bases and J by 11 bases, leaving 12 bases between them. CDR3 protein: CASSHREGKLFF. Written as DNA, the CDR3 is TGTGCCAGCAGCCACAGGGAGGGCAAACTGTTTTTT.

The chain links TRBV7-9 to TRBJ1-1; D ambiguous. There are 12 residues in the CDR3. The V and J ends lost 4 bases and 5 bases respectively, with 8 bases between them. Germline V lookup: CDR1 SEHNR, CDR2 FQNEAQ (reference sequence). CDR3 sequence: CASSSILTEAFF. In nucleotides, the CDR3 is TGTGCCAGCAGCTCCATTTTGACTGAAGCTTTCTTT.

The chain carries TRBV5-6 and TRBJ1-2; 7 nucleotides match TRBD1. The junction had 6 bases not matched to a gene; V was cut back by 4 bases and J by 0 bases. Germline CDR1 is SGHDT and CDR2 is YYEEEE. The CDR3 spans 15 residues. This chain's CDR3 is CASSHYRGPNYGYTF. CDR3 bases: TGTGCCAGCAGCCATTACAGGGGACCTAACTATGGCTACACCTTC.

CDR3 sequence (DNA): TGTGCCAGCAGCTTAACCAGGGGATTCACTGAAGCTTTCTTT. Residues: CASSLTRGFTEAFF. This chain connects TRBV13 to TRBJ1-1; D may be TRBD1 (6 bases). The CDR3 extends over 14 amino acids. Germline V lookup: CDR1 PRHDT, CDR2 FYEKMQ (reference sequence). The ends were cut back, 2 bases at V and 4 bases at J, with 11 bases in the middle.

This chain links TRBV18 with TRBJ2-2, with 8 positions matching TRBD2. Germline-derived CDR1 and CDR2 are KGHSH and LQKENI. CDR3 length: 17 amino acids. V lost 2 bases and J lost 5; bases outside the gene matches: 10. The CDR3, as DNA: TGTGCCAGCTCACCAGGGCTAGCGGGTGTTGGAACCGGGGAGCTGTTTTTT. It codes for CASSPGLAGVGTGELFF.

The sample holds a few counts of this clone. The V gene is TRBV7-3, the J gene TRBJ2-7, with D possibly matching TRBD1 (6 bases). The germline V gene encodes CDR1 SGHTA and CDR2 FQGTGA. CDR3 length equals 13 residues. With 1 base removed from V and 5 bases from J, the gap between germline ends came to 9 bases. The CDR3 nucleotides read TGTGCCAGCAGCTTAAGGGCAGGGGACGAGCAGTACTTC. Amino acid sequence: CASSLRAGDEQYF.

This clone was found a few times. V usage is TRBV7-2 and J usage is TRBJ1-5, with TRBD1 matching 7 bases. Germline values: CDR1 SGHTA, CDR2 FQGNSA. The V segment lost 5 bases and the J segment 7 bases; nucleotides outside the gene matches: 8. This CDR3 is 14 amino acids long. CDR3 sequence reads: CASSPGAGGQPQHF. DNA of the CDR3: TGTGCCAGCAGCCCTGGGGCAGGGGGACAGCCCCAGCATTTT. Full variable domain (outside the CDR3, taken from reference TRBV7-2 and TRBJ1-5): GAGVSQSPSNKVTEKGKDVELRCDPISGHTALYWYRQSLGQGLEFLIYFQGNSAPDKSGLPSDRFSAERTGGSVSTLTIQRTQQEDSAVYLCASSPGAGGQPQHFGDGTRLSIL.

In its sample, this clone was seen once. The V and J genes are TRBV7-9 and TRBJ2-1; no clear D. The CDR3 covers 12 residues. V was clipped by 5 bases and J by 3 bases, with 5 bases between them. CDR1 is SEHNR and CDR2 is FQNEAQ in the germline V gene (reference sequence). The CDR3 region is CASSLIYNEQFF. CDR3 bases: TGTGCCAGCAGCCTTATCTACAATGAGCAGTTCTTC.

The rearrangement links TRBV11-3 to TRBJ1-6, with D tentatively TRBD1 (5 bases). CDR1 is SGHNT, CDR2 YENEEA, per germline. V lost 2 bases to trimming and J lost 10 bases, with 12 bases between them. The CDR3 spans 14 residues. CDR3 in DNA: TGTGCCAGCAGCTTACAGGGTTTACGGTCACCCCTCCACTTT. Its protein product is CASSLQGLRSPLHF.